This T cell receptor (beta chain) was observed in a study of post-analysis software for immune sequencing data. The wider study: The study covered relapsing-remitting, secondary progressive and progressive-relapsing courses of multiple sclerosis.

The study, taken as a whole, reports: With TRBV5-6, TRBV5-1 and TRBV20-1 included, about 5 TRBV segments were more frequent in patients than in controls. By F measure, strong co-clustering occurred among samples prepared in the same batch.

With regard to this clonotype: Its specificity is not known. One end of the junction varies from germline; a read error may be responsible.

Researchers reported that TCR beta cDNA libraries carried unique molecular identifiers. Starting from about 0.98 to 11 million T cells, the study yielded roughly 0.5 million cDNA molecules. One entry per CDR3 protein results from TCRdb running MiXCR on the PCR reads. This table has roughly 730,000 distinct CDR3 sequences, roughly 30% appearing once. Germline V CDR1 and CDR2: DFQATT, SNEGSKA (reference sequence). The CDR3 is 15 residues long. The V and J genes are TRBV20-1 and TRBJ2-5; TRBD2 is a possible D gene (7 bases). The sample was blood. This sequence originates from a girl aged 10-17 years with multiple sclerosis. The CDR3 loop is CSVRGEGGIVETQYF. CDR3 nucleotides: TGCAGTGTTAGAGGGGAGGGGGGAATTGTGGAGACCCAGTACTTC.